This TCR beta chain was obtained from a study of T cells in localized non-small cell lung cancer. Study outcomes and limitations: In adjacent lung appeared a median around 59 of the top 100 tumor clones. Tumor trailed uninvolved adjacent lung in T cell clonality, which peaked there. Analysis by sequencing included only one tumor region, so heterogeneity remains possible.

There are 16 residues in the CDR3. Deletions cut 6 bases from V and 1 base from J, with 18 bases between. Germline V gene data show CDR1 as MNHGY and CDR2 as SAAAGT. The assay was immunoSEQ multiplex PCR, and TCRdb's table has in-frame clones only and misses some. This sample has 750 to 1,000 clones, with approximately 18% found just once. Of note for this clone: Its antigen remains unidentified.

Lung tissue at least 2 cm from the tumor margin was confirmed free of atypia. The receptor was isolated from a male donor aged 60 or older with stage III lung adenocarcinoma. The chain links TRBV6-8 to TRBJ1-1, with D perhaps TRBD1 (5 bases). The source material was normal lung tissue next to the tumor, sampled before any cancer treatment. The CDR3 is CASSPREGGRNTEAFF. For the CDR3, the DNA is TGTGCCAGCAGCCCCAGGGAGGGTGGTCGGAACACTGAAGCTTTCTTT.